The sequence of this T cell receptor (beta chain) was determined in a study of blood T cell repertoires in COVID-19. Looking at the study overall: Some COVID-19 samples were acute and others convalescent; all came from the United States, Italy and Spain. T cells, B-cell-depleted T cells, or PBMCs provided the cDNA or gDNA that served as material.

This clone was seen a single time. In the authors' workflow: Cell counts per sample came from amplifying reference gene primers. The data were produced by immunoSEQ multiplex PCR, yet TCRdb's version contains in-frame clones alone and is incomplete. V and J calls and clone size are copied from that table; D and trimming were computed from the DNA. The table has approximately 77,000 clones, more than 80% seen once. The CDR3 has 15 amino acids. Looked up from germline, CDR1 is SGHTS and CDR2 is YDEGEE. Germline trimming cut 4 bases from V and 0 bases from J; bases unmatched to any gene: 7. This receptor was taken from a woman in her sixties or seventies with acute or convalescent COVID-19. This rearrangement joins TRBV5-8 to TRBJ2-7, with 7 bases matching TRBD1. The source material was peripheral blood. This chain's CDR3 is CASSPRDRTSYEQYF. The DNA for the CDR3 is TGTGCCAGCAGCCCTCGGGACAGAACCTCCTACGAGCAGTACTTC.